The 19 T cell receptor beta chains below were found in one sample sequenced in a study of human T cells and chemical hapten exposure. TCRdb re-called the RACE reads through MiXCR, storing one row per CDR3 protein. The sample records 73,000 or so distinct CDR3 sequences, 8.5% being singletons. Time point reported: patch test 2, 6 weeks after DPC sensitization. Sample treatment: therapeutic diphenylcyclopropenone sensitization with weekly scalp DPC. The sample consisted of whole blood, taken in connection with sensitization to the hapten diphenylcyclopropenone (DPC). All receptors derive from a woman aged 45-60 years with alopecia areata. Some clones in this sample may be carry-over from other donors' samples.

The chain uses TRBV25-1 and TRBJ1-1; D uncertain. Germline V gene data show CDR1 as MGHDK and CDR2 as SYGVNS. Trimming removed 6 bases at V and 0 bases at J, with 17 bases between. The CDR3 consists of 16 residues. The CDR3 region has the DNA TGTGCCAGCAGCCCACCTAAGGGCGAACTGAACACTGAAGCTTTCTTT. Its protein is CASSPPKGELNTEAFF.

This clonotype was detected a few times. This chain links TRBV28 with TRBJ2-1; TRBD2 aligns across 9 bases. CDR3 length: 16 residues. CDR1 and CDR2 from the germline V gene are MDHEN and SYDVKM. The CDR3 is CAILAIAGGPYNEQFF. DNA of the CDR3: TGTGCAATCCTAGCTATCGCGGGAGGGCCATACAATGAGCAGTTCTTC.

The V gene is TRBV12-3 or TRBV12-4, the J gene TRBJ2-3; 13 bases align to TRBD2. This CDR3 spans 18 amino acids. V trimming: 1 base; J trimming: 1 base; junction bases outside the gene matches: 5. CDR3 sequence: CASSLVQLAGGRTDTQYF. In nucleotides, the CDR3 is TGTGCCAGCAGTTTAGTTCAACTAGCGGGAGGGCGCACAGATACGCAGTATTTT.

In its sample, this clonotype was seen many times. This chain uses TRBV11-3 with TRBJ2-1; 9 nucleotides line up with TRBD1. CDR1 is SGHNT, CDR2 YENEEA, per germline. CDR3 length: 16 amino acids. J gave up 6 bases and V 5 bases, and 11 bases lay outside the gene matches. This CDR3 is CASSPMPGQGPNEQFF. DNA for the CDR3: TGTGCCAGCAGCCCTATGCCGGGACAGGGTCCCAATGAGCAGTTCTTC.

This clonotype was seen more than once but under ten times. The CDR3 nucleotides read TGTGCCAGCGGGAGTGAGCAGTTCTTC. Amino acids: CASGSEQFF. This chain links TRBV2 with TRBJ2-1, with D perhaps TRBD2 (5 bases). Germline V gives CDR1 SNHLY, CDR2 FYNNEI. The CDR3 loop spans 9 amino acids. V lost 8 bases to trimming and J lost 9 bases, with 5 bases between them.

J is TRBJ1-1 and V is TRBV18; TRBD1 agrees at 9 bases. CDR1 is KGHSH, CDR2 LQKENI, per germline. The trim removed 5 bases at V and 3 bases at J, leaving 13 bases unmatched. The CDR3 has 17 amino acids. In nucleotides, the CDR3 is TGTGCCAGCTCAGCATTACAGGGGGCGAATTCAGACACTGAAGCTTTCTTT. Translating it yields CASSALQGANSDTEAFF.

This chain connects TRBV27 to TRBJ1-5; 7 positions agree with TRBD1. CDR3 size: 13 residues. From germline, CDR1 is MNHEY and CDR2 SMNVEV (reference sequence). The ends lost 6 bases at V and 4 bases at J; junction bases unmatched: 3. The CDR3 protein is CASRTGENQPQHF. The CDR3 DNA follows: TGTGCCAGCAGAACAGGGGAAAATCAGCCCCAGCATTTT.

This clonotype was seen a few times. This CDR3 reads CASSWDRGTQETQYF. CDR3 DNA: TGTGCCAGCAGCTGGGACAGGGGGACGCAAGAGACCCAGTACTTC. The chain uses TRBV7-9 and TRBJ2-5; 11 bases line up with TRBD1. The V and J ends lost 4 bases and 2 bases, in that order; junction bases with no gene match: 3. CDR3 length equals 15 residues. In germline, CDR1 is SEHNR, CDR2 FQNEAQ (reference sequence).

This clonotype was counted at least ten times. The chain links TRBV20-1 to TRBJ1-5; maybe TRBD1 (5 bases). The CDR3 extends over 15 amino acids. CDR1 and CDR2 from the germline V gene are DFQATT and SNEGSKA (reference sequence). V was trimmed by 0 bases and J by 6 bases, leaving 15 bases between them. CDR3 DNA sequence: TGCAGTGCTAGAGACTCAACGGGCGGGGGTCAGCCCCAGCATTTT. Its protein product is CSARDSTGGGQPQHF.

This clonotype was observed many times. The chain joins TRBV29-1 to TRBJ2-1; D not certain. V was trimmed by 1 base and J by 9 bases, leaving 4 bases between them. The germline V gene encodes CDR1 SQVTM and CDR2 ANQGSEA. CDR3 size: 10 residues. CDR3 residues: CSVEVGEQFF. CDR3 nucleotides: TGCAGCGTTGAAGTTGGTGAGCAGTTCTTC.

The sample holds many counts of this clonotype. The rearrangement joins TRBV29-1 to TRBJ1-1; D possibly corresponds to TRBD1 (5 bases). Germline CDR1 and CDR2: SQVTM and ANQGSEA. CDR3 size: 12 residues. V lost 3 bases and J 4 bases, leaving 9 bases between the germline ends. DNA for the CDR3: TGCAGCGTTGACAGGGCCGGCACTGAAGCTTTCTTT. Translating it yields CSVDRAGTEAFF.

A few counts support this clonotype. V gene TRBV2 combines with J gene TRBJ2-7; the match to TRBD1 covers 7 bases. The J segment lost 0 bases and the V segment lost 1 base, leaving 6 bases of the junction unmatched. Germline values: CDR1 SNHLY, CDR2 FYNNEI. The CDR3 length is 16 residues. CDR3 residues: CASSEVRDRVSYEQYF. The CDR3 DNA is TGTGCCAGCAGTGAAGTTCGCGACAGGGTCTCCTACGAGCAGTACTTC.

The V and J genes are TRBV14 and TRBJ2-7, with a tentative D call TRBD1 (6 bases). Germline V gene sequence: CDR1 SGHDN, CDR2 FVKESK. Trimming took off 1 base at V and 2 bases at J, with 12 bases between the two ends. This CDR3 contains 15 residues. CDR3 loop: CASSQGRGGTYEQYF. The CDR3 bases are TGTGCCAGCAGCCAAGGTCGAGGGGGAACCTACGAGCAGTACTTC. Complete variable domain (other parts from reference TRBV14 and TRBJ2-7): EAGVTQFPSHSVIEKGQTVTLRCDPISGHDNLYWYRRVMGKEIKFLLHFVKESKQDESGMPNNRFLAERTGGTYSTLKVQPAELEDSGVYFCASSQGRGGTYEQYFGPGTRLTVT.

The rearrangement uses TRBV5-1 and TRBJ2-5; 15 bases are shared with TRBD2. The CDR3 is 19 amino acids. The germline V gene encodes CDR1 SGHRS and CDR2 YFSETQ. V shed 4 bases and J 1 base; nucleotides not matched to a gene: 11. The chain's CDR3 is CASSLAGLAGGYGQETQYF. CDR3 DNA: TGCGCCAGCAGCCTGGCCGGACTAGCGGGGGGGTACGGCCAAGAGACCCAGTACTTC.

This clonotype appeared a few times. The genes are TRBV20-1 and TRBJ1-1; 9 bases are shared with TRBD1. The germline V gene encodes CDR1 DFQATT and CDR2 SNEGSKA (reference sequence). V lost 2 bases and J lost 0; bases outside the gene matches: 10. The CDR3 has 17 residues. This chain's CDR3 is CSARPDRGSLMNTEAFF. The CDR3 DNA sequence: TGCAGTGCTAGACCGGACAGGGGCTCCCTTATGAACACTGAAGCTTTCTTT.

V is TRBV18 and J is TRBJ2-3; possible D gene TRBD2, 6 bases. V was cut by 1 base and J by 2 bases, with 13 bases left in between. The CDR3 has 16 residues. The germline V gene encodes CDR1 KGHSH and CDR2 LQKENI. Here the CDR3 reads CASSPLNGGLTDTQYF. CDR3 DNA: TGTGCCAGCTCACCACTCAACGGGGGACTCACAGATACGCAGTATTTT.

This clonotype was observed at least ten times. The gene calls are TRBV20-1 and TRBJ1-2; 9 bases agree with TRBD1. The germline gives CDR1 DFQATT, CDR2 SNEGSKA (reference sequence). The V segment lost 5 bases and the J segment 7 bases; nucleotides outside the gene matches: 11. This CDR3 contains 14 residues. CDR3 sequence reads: CSAWSGTGIFGYTF. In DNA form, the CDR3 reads TGCAGTGCTTGGTCCGGGACAGGGATTTTTGGCTACACCTTC.

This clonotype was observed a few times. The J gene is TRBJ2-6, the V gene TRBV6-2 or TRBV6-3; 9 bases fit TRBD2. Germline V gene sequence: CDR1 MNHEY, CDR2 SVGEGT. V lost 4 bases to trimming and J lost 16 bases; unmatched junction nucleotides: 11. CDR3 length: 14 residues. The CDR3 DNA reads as TGTGCCAGCAGTTGGGCGGGACTAGCTCTTGCACTGACTTTC. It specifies CASSWAGLALALTF.

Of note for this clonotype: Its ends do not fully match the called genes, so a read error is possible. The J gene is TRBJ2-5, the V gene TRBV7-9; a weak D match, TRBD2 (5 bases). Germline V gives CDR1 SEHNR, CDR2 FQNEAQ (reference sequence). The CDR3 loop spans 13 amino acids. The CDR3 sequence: CASSSEGLALVLF. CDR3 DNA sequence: TGTGCCAGCAGCTCGGAAGGGCTAGCTCTTGTCCTCTTC.